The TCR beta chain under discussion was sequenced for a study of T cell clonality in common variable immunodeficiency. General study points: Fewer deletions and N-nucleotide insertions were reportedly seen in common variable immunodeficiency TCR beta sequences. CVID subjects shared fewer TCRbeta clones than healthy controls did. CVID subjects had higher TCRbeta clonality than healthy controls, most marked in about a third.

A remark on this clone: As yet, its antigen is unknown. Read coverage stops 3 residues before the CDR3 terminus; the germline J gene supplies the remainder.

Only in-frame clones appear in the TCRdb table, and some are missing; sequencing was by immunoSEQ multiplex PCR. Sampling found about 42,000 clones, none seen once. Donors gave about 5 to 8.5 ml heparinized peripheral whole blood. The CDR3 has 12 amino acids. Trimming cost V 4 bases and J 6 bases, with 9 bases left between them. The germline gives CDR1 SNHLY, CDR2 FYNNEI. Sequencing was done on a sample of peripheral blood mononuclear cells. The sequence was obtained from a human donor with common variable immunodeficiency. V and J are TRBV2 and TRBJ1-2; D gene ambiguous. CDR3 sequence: CASSGQYDGYTF. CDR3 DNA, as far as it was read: TGTGCCAGCAGTGGGCAGTATGATGGC.